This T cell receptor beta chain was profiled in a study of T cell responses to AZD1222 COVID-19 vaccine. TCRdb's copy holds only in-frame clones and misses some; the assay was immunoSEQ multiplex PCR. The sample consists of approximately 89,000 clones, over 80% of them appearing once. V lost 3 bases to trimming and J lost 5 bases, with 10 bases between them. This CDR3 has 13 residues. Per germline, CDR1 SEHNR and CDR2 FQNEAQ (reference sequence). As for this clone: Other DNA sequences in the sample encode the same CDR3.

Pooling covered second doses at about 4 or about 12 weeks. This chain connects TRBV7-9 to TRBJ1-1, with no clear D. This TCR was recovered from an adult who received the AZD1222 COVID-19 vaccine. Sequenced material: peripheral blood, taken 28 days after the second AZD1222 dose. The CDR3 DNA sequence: TGTGCCAGCAGCTTGGACCGAGGGACTGAAGCTTTCTTT. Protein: CASSLDRGTEAFF.